Shown below are 20 T cell receptor beta chains from a single sample sequenced in a study of blood T cell repertoires in COVID-19. Produced via immunoSEQ multiplex PCR; TCRdb's table is partial and in-frame only. The data hold just over 650,000 clones, with 85% to 90% observed a single time. Source material: peripheral blood. Source of these receptors: a young woman with acute or convalescent COVID-19.

This chain uses TRBV6-5 with TRBJ2-1; 9 bases align to TRBD1. This CDR3 is 15 amino acids long. Germline CDR1 is MNHEY and CDR2 is SVGAGI. V was pared by 6 bases and J by 12 bases, with 15 bases of the junction left unmatched. The CDR3 loop is CASSQTPYPGQGQFF. CDR3 nucleotide sequence: TGTGCCAGCAGCCAGACCCCATATCCGGGACAGGGGCAGTTCTTC.

This rearrangement joins TRBV7-9 to TRBJ2-2, with a weak D call TRBD1 (5 bases). Trimming cost V 8 bases and J 1 base, with 8 bases left between them. The CDR3 covers 13 residues. CDR1 is SEHNR, CDR2 FQNEAQ, per germline (reference sequence). In DNA form, the CDR3 reads TGTGCCAGCGGGCAGGGGAACACCGGGGAGCTGTTTTTT. Translation: CASGQGNTGELFF. Combining the CDR3 with reference TRBV7-9 and TRBJ2-2 gives the whole variable domain DTGVSQNPRHKITKRGQNVTFRCDPISEHNRLYWYRQTLGQGPEFLTYFQNEAQLEKSRLLSDRFSAERPKGSFSTLEIQRTEQGDSAMYLCASGQGNTGELFFGEGSRLTVL.

J is TRBJ2-7 and V is TRBV3-1 (or the pseudogene TRBV3-2), with 10 positions matching TRBD1. The germline V gene has CDR1 LGHDT and CDR2 YNNKEL (reference sequence). This CDR3 has 16 amino acids. V was pared by 1 base and J by 4 bases, with 7 bases of the junction left unmatched. This chain's CDR3 is CASSQGSGTGVYEQYF. CDR3 DNA sequence: TGTGCCAGCAGCCAAGGAAGCGGGACAGGGGTGTACGAGCAGTACTTC.

The chain recombines TRBV25-1 with TRBJ1-2; 7 nucleotides match TRBD1. V was clipped by 5 bases and J by 0 bases; unmatched bases: 6. Germline V gene sequence: CDR1 MGHDK, CDR2 SYGVNS. The CDR3 is made up of 15 amino acids. The CDR3 here is CASSIHQGANYGYTF. CDR3 nucleotides: TGTGCCAGCAGTATACACCAGGGGGCTAACTATGGCTACACCTTC.

The J gene is TRBJ1-2, the V gene TRBV2, with D possibly being TRBD1 (5 bases). The CDR3 length is 13 residues. Germline CDR1 is SNHLY and CDR2 is FYNNEI. The V gene lost 8 bases and the J gene lost 5 bases, with 15 bases spanning the gap. This CDR3 reads CASRFLGQYGYTF. The CDR3 nucleotides read TGTGCCAGCCGGTTCCTGGGGCAATATGGCTACACCTTC. The full variable domain, with the rest looked up from reference TRBV2 and TRBJ1-2, is EPEVTQTPSHQVTQMGQEVILRCVPISNHLYFYWYRQILGQKVEFLVSFYNNEISEKSEIFDDQFSVERPDGSNFTLKIRSTKLEDSAMYFCASRFLGQYGYTFGSGTRLTVV.

The genes are TRBV5-1 and TRBJ2-3; possible D gene TRBD1, 6 bases. CDR1 SGHRS and CDR2 YFSETQ come from the germline V gene. Trimming stripped 0 bases from V and 4 bases from J, with 12 bases between. The CDR3 contains 15 residues. CDR3 in amino acids: CASSLDRARADTQYF. The DNA for the CDR3 is TGCGCCAGCAGCTTGGACAGGGCCCGTGCAGATACGCAGTATTTT.

This clone was counted once. The genes are TRBV6-6 and TRBJ1-1; D ambiguous. The germline gives CDR1 MNHNY, CDR2 SVGAGI (reference sequence). The CDR3 is made up of 11 amino acids. The germline V and J ends were trimmed by 1 base and 8 bases, with 5 bases remaining between them. The CDR3 nucleotides are TGTGCCAGCAGTTACTTACAGGAAGCTTTCTTT. It is translated as CASSYLQEAFF.

The rearrangement uses TRBV6-5 and TRBJ1-1; no definite D call. Per germline, CDR1 MNHEY and CDR2 SVGAGI. This CDR3 has 12 residues. Trimming took 8 bases from V and 7 from J, leaving 14 bases between them. The DNA for the CDR3 is TGTGCCAGCGAAGACACAACAAGTGAAGCTTTCTTT. Translating it yields CASEDTTSEAFF.

As for this clone: Other DNA sequences in the sample encode the same CDR3. The chain carries TRBV15 and TRBJ1-3; TRBD1 aligns across 7 bases. Germline CDR1 is LNHNV and CDR2 is YYDKDF (reference sequence). The CDR3 covers 15 residues. V lost 0 bases and J lost 2; bases outside the gene matches: 1. CDR3 sequence (DNA): TGTGCCACCAGCAGAGAAACAGGGGCTGGAAACACCATATATTTT. It codes for CATSRETGAGNTIYF.

This clone showed up just once. The rearrangement uses TRBV13 and TRBJ1-2; maybe TRBD1 (5 bases). V shed 4 bases and J shed 8 bases, with 14 bases lying between them. The CDR3 loop spans 13 amino acids. Germline-derived CDR1 and CDR2 are PRHDT and FYEKMQ (reference sequence). CDR3 DNA: TGTGCCAGCAGCTCCGGGACGGGAGGGGGCTACACCTTC. Protein product: CASSSGTGGGYTF.

This clone was counted a single time. The rearrangement uses TRBV10-2 and TRBJ2-1; D may be TRBD1 (5 bases). Germline V gives CDR1 WSHSY, CDR2 SAAADI. This CDR3 comprises 15 residues. The V end lost 8 bases, the J end lost 0 bases, and 14 bases lay between the germline ends. The CDR3 DNA reads TGCGCCAGCCTACGAGGCGGACACTCCTACAATGAGCAGTTCTTC. Amino acid sequence: CASLRGGHSYNEQFF.

The V and J genes are TRBV7-9 and TRBJ1-1, with D uncertain. CDR3 length: 14 amino acids. Germline V gives CDR1 SEHNR, CDR2 FQNEAQ (reference sequence). V was clipped by 5 bases and J by 0 bases, with 10 bases between them. In DNA, the CDR3 is TGTGCCAGCAGCCCCCCGGTCATGAACACTGAAGCTTTCTTT. Translating gives CASSPPVMNTEAFF.

The rearrangement links TRBV18 to TRBJ2-5; 10 bases map to TRBD1. Germline trimming cut 6 bases from V and 2 bases from J; bases unmatched to any gene: 6. CDR1 and CDR2 from the germline V gene are KGHSH and LQKENI. The CDR3 runs 15 residues. Here the CDR3 DNA reads TGTGCCAGCTCGCCCGGGACAGGGGTACAAGAGACCCAGTACTTC. Translation gives CASSPGTGVQETQYF.

The chain has TRBV7-9 and TRBJ2-3; no definite D call. Trimming took 8 bases from V and 0 from J, leaving 6 bases between them. Germline V gene lookup returns CDR1 SEHNR and CDR2 FQNEAQ (reference sequence). The CDR3 has 12 amino acids. The CDR3: CASSISTDTQYF. The CDR3, as DNA: TGTGCCAGCTCTATTAGCACAGATACGCAGTATTTT.

This clone has only one observation. CDR3 sequence: CATSAGNTEAFF. In DNA form, the CDR3 reads TGTGCCACCAGTGCAGGGAACACTGAAGCTTTCTTT. The chain carries TRBV24-1 and TRBJ1-1, with unresolved D. Germline V lookup: CDR1 KGHDR, CDR2 SFDVKD. Trimming stripped 5 bases from V and 1 base from J, with 4 bases between. The CDR3 extends over 12 amino acids.

The genes are TRBV15 and TRBJ1-3; no firm D call. Germline CDR1 and CDR2: LNHNV and YYDKDF (reference sequence). The CDR3 loop spans 14 amino acids. The germline V and J ends were trimmed by 5 bases and 10 bases, with 18 bases remaining between them. CDR3 in DNA: TGTGCCACCAGCCGTTTCGCGTCCGTCGGGACCATATATTTT. Encoded protein: CATSRFASVGTIYF. The variable domain in full, completed from reference TRBV15 and TRBJ1-3, reads DAMVIQNPRYQVTQFGKPVTLSCSQTLNHNVMYWYQQKSSQAPKLLFHYYDKDFNNEADTPDNFQSRRPNTSFCFLDIRSPGLGDTAMYLCATSRFASVGTIYFGEGSWLTVV.

V is TRBV5-1 and J is TRBJ2-5; 8 bases are a match to TRBD2. CDR1 and CDR2 (germline): SGHRS, YFSETQ. This CDR3 spans 15 amino acids. The ends lost 2 bases at V and 4 bases at J; junction bases unmatched: 7. CDR3 region: CASSLTGTRRETQYF. The DNA for the CDR3 is TGCGCCAGCAGCTTAACCGGGACTAGGAGAGAGACCCAGTACTTC.

This clone was counted once. The V gene is TRBV6-4, the J gene TRBJ1-4; D possibly corresponds to TRBD1 (5 bases). The CDR3 has 19 residues. Trimming shortened V by 5 bases and J by 2 bases, and 24 bases separated the two germline ends. Per germline, CDR1 MRHNA and CDR2 SNTAGT. CDR3 protein: CASSNPGKVSNGTNEKLFF. The CDR3 DNA reads TGTGCCAGCAGTAATCCAGGGAAAGTCTCCAATGGCACTAATGAAAAACTGTTTTTT.

The rearrangement links TRBV9 to TRBJ1-2; D not resolved. The CDR3 runs 16 residues. Germline CDR1 and CDR2: SGDLS and YYNGEE. V lost 2 bases and J 0 bases, leaving 14 bases between the germline ends. The CDR3 sequence: CASSVSQALANYGYTF. The CDR3 coding sequence is TGTGCCAGCAGCGTGTCGCAAGCCTTAGCTAACTATGGCTACACCTTC.

The chain uses TRBV24-1 and TRBJ1-1, with a tentative D call TRBD1 (5 bases). This CDR3 contains 15 residues. Germline V lookup: CDR1 KGHDR, CDR2 SFDVKD. Trimming removed 7 bases at V and 7 bases at J, with 21 bases between. The CDR3 loop reads CATRERDRGKNEAFF. CDR3 in DNA: TGTGCCACCAGGGAAAGAGACAGAGGAAAAAATGAAGCTTTCTTT.